The entry that follows covers one T cell receptor beta chain sequence. It has no known antigen specificity. No clone much larger than this one lies a single base away; base qualities are absent. The cohort was made up of approximately 700 healthy bone marrow donors. At the time of sampling, every cohort member was nominally healthy, though immune exposures that went unrecorded were likely present. The donor was CMV seropositive and belonged to the group of some 290 seropositive cohort members. Every donor gave a peripheral blood sample, and the peripheral blood mononuclear cells from that sample were used for TCR beta sequencing. Genomic DNA was extracted from the blood cell samples with the Qiagen DNeasy Blood Extraction Kit. These data belong to a study of cytomegalovirus exposure and HLA in healthy donors (dated by TCRdb to about 2017). Some background on the complete study: An earlier analysis of some 500 of the donors reported about 290 Gb of sequence data and 117 million unique TCR beta sequences from about 179 million T cells. Roughly 300 gigabases of sequencing data and approximately 85 million unique TCR sequences were included in an early release covering roughly 600 HLA-typed donors. In a later genetic analysis, genome-wide SNP genotypes for about 65% of the roughly 670 donors were used, and that subset was treated as a discovery cohort. Typing coverage differed by locus: A, B, C, DRB1 and DQB1 were typed in roughly 620-630 donors, DQA1 in 522, DPA1 in 600 to 610, and DPB1 in 450 to 480. Along with the roughly 610-subject first cohort, a separate validation cohort of over a hundred different subjects was used. HLA typing included class I and class II loci at four-digit resolution. Alongside the repertoire data, information on donor age, sex, ethnicity and CMV serostatus was compiled. Several DR-DQ haplotypes were handled as single units for association and clustering because linkage in the cohort was strong. The genetic ancestry cluster associated with self-reported Caucasian donors included 81% of the approximately 430 genotyped donors. All discovery cohort repertoires had been generated on a single sequencing platform. A later analysis re-analyzed previously published TCR beta repertoires from about 600 donors and added high-resolution HLA genotyping to study TCR occurrence patterns. The study was designed to test whether signatures of past pathogen exposure could be identified by cataloging public T cell receptors. An earlier analysis of a few hundred of the donors applied high-throughput TCR beta sequencing to assess whether each TCR beta V gene segment acted as functional or pseudogenic. To predict cytomegalovirus infection status, the study combined high-throughput TCR immunosequencing, statistical association of individual TCRs with disease status, and machine learning. The later analysis used no new phenotypic data to find candidate immune exposures, relying instead on TCR beta sequences and their occurrence across donors. Across 398 genotyped donors of the cohort, an average of approximately 240,000 unique TCR beta nucleotide sequences per donor were sequenced, and roughly a sixth of those sequences were non-productive. Using immunosequencing, the study profiled T cell repertoires from approximately 700 subjects and related those repertoires to cytomegalovirus serostatus.

Library generation was performed with the immunoSEQ multiplex PCR assay. For the multiplex PCR, a mixture combining 60 forward primers for TCR Vbeta segments and 13 reverse primers for TCR Jbeta segments was used. The CDR3 region of rearranged TCR beta genes was amplified from genomic DNA by a multiplex PCR assay. The amplified TCR beta libraries were sequenced on the Illumina HiSeq System as 87-base-pair reads. Per the authors' processing: Across the 700 or so repertoires, a later analysis counted approximately 83 million unique TCR beta chains, 8.5 million to 12 million of which were shared by at least two donors. Raw reads were error-corrected and collapsed into unique sequences by a nearest-neighbor algorithm in which closely related sequences were merged to remove PCR and sequencing errors. Alignment of CDR3 sequences to IMGT reference sequences was used to assign V, D and J gene segments. For a sequence to be retained, a match of at least six nucleotides was required to both a V gene segment and a J gene segment. Rearrangements were classified as productive when the CDR3 lacked stop codons and remained in frame with V and J, and all other rearrangements were classified as non-productive. Following IMGT convention, CDR3 was defined as the stretch from the second conserved V-encoded cysteine to the conserved J-encoded phenylalanine. In an earlier analysis of more than 550 of the donors, sequences lacking an unambiguous match to a single V gene segment were excluded. In an earlier analysis of 587 of the donors, a V segment was called functional when productive rearrangements were above 56.7%, and segregating when the standard deviation between donors exceeded 5%. A statistical classification framework was developed to diagnose cytomegalovirus status using the catalog of TCR beta chain sequences. A later analysis assigned V and J genes by comparing TCR nucleotide sequences with IMGT/GENE-DB human TR gene sequences. In a later analysis, CDR3 sequences and most-parsimonious VDJ recombination scenarios were assigned using the TCRdist pipeline. In a later analysis, every TCR beta chain was defined by the combination of its CDR3 amino acid sequence and its V-gene family, and reads without a unique V-gene family were dropped. A later analysis removed 450 to 600 highly shared, low-generation-probability nucleotide sequences to deal with suspected cross-contamination and a sequencing artifact. In a later analysis, a clonal expansion index for each public chain was calculated from normalized within-repertoire ranks of inferred template counts. In a later analysis, generation probabilities were computed with a VDJ recombination model fitted to out-of-frame rearrangements, and the resulting probabilities were checked against IGoR. In a later analysis, hypergeometric tests were used to score TCR-TCR, TCR-HLA and TCR-CMV co-occurrence, with a repertoire-size bias correction applied to TCR pairs. To estimate false discovery rates, a later analysis permuted the HLA or CMV assignments 20 times. In a later analysis, co-occurring TCRs were grouped with DBSCAN, and TCRdist sequence similarity was added when clustering was performed within HLA-allele-positive subsets. Co-occurrence clustering excluded repertoires with fewer than 30,000 or more than 120,000 public chains, plus five with anomalous nucleotide sharing. TCRdb holds this immuneACCESS table with in-frame rearrangements only. Some clones are missing; in checked studies, unresolved V genes explain under half, and the rest has no known cause. That table furnishes V, J and clone size, whereas the DNA furnished D and trimming. This sample has over 130,000 clones in its table, and around three quarters of those were observed once. The ten top clones hold about 6.8% of the sample.

What the authors observed across the whole study: According to the authors, the approach could potentially be generalized to other disease states and immunological phenotypes. When HLA alleles, especially DR and DQ, strongly co-occurred, attributing TCR associations to individual alleles was difficult. In a later genetic analysis, fewer N-insertions in productive TCRs were reported among donors in an Asian-associated ancestry cluster than the roughly 700-donor mean. Because counts were too low, approximately 18 rarely observed V segments, including chromosome 9 orphons, were excluded from the earlier analysis of several hundred of the donors. In a later analysis, most CMV-associated TCR beta chains were found to appear HLA-restricted, with HLA associations seemingly driven largely by CMV exposure. The only immune exposure information available for the cohort was CMV serostatus. Because HLA typing was missing for some donors at each locus, association tests included only the typed subset. Several of the top co-occurrence clusters appeared to be linked to parvovirus B19, influenza, CMV and Epstein-Barr virus, according to a later analysis. In a later analysis, the rate of TCR association differed among HLA loci, with DRB1 alleles having the most associated TCRs and HLA-C alleles having the fewest. The presence/absence analyses assumed that sequencing depth was roughly uniform across donors, and that assumption may not be true. The study listed 150 to 200 TCR beta chains as associated with cytomegalovirus. Specific HLA alleles were associated with 15,000 to 20,000 TCR beta sequences at a false discovery rate of 0.05 in a later analysis. A further reported finding was that TCR beta sequences accurately predicted the HLA-A and HLA-B alleles for most subjects in the first cohort. A few of the identified cytomegalovirus-associated TCR beta chains were confirmed in vitro to be specific for cytomegalovirus antigens. The classifier was reported to diagnose cytomegalovirus status with high specificity and sensitivity in both the original and validation cohorts. This cohort had only TCR beta chains sequenced, and the lack of alpha or paired-chain data limited which features could be detected. Because the 87-base-pair reads could not distinguish some IMGT-functional V segments, including TRBV6-2 and TRBV6-3, those segments were excluded. Linkage disequilibrium might explain the correlated functional status among segregating V segments, but an unknown experimental factor could not be ruled out. A later genetic analysis associated a missense DCLRE1C variant with V-gene and J-gene trimming of TCR beta chains, and an independent cohort replicated the association. While some public TCRs were present in many individuals, most TCR sequences turned up only very rarely across donors. In an earlier analysis of around 600 of the donors, most TCR beta V segments appeared in productive rearrangements about 87% or about 30% of the time, broadly matching IMGT annotations. A cluster of highly shared sequence variants was judged likely to represent a technical artifact of the sequencing pipeline. In a later analysis, HLA-associated TCR beta chains showed more clonal expansion and lower generation probabilities than non-associated chains that were equally common.

Trimming removed 10 bases from V and 2 bases from J, leaving 20 bases between the germline ends. CDR1 and CDR2 are read off the germline V gene as ENHRY and SYGVKD. The CDR3 measures 16 amino acids from cysteine to phenylalanine. Left in the record is the CDR3 DNA by itself, 48 bases read in frame from the first base. This receptor was taken from a woman aged 40 to 50 in good health and CMV-seropositive. Sequencing was done on a sample of PBMCs. The rearrangement joined TRBV10-3 to TRBJ2-2; tentative D gene TRBD1, with 5 bases matching. The CDR3 here reads CATQTARSLNTGELFF. The bases are TGTGCCACGCAGACAGCACGAAGTTTAAACACCGGGGAGCTGTTTTTT.